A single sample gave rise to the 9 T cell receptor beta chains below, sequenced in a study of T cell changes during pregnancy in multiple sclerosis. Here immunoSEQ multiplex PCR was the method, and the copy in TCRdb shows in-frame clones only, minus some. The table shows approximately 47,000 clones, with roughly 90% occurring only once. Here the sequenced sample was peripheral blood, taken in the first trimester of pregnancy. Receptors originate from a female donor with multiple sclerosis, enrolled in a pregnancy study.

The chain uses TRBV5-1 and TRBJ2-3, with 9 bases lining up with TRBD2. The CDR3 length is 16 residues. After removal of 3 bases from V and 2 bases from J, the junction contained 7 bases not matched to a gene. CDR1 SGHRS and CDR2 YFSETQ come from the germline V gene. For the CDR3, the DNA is TGCGCCAGCAGCTCCCCGACTAGCGGATACACAGATACGCAGTATTTT. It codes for CASSSPTSGYTDTQYF.

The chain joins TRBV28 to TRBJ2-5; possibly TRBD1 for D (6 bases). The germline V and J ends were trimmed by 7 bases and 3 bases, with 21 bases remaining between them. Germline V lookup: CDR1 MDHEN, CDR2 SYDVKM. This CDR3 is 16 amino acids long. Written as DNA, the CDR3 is TGTGCCAGCACCGGGCAGATCCGGGACAATAAAGAGACCCAGTACTTC. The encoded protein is CASTGQIRDNKETQYF. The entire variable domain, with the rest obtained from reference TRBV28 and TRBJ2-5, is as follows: DVKVTQSSRYLVKRTGEKVFLECVQDMDHENMFWYRQDPGLGLRLIYFSYDVKMKEKGDIPEGYSVSREKKERFSLILESASTNQTSMYLCASTGQIRDNKETQYFGPGTRLLVL.

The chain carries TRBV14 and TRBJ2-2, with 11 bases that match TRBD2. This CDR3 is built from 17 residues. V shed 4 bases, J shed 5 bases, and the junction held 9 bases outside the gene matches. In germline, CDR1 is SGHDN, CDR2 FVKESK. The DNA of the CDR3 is TGTGCCAGCAGCCTTTTAGCGGGGGGGCCTTGGACCGGGGAGCTGTTTTTT. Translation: CASSLLAGGPWTGELFF. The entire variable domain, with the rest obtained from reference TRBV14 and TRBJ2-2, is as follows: EAGVTQFPSHSVIEKGQTVTLRCDPISGHDNLYWYRRVMGKEIKFLLHFVKESKQDESGMPNNRFLAERTGGTYSTLKVQPAELEDSGVYFCASSLLAGGPWTGELFFGEGSRLTVL.

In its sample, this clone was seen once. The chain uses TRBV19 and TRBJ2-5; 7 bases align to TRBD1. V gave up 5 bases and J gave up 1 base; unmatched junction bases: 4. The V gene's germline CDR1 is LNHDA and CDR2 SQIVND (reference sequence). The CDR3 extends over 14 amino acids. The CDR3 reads CASSYRDSQETQYF. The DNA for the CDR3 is TGTGCCAGTAGTTATAGGGACAGCCAAGAGACCCAGTACTTC.

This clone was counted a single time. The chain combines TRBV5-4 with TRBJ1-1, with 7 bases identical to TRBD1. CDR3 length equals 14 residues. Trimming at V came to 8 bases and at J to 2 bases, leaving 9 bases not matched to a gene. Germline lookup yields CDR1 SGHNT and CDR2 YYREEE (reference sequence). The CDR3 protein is CASRRRDSNTEAFF. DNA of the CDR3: TGTGCCAGTAGACGCCGGGACAGCAACACTGAAGCTTTCTTT.

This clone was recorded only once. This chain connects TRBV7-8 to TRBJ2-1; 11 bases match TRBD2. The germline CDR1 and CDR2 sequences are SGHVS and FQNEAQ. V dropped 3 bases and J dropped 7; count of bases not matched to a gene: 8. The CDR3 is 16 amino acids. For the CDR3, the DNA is TGTGCCAGCAGCTTTTGGCTAGCGGGGGGAAGGAATGAGCAGTTCTTC. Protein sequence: CASSFWLAGGRNEQFF.

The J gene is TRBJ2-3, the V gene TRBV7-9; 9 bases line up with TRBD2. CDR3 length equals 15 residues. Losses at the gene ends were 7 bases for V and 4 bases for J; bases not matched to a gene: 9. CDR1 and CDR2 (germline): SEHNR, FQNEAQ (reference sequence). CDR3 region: CASNVMGGGADTQYF. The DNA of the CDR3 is TGTGCCAGCAACGTGATGGGCGGGGGGGCAGATACGCAGTATTTT.

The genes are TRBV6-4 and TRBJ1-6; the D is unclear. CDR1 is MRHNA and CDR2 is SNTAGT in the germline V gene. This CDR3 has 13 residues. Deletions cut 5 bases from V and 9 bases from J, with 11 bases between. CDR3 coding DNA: TGTGCCAGCAGTTTCGCAGTTGGTTCACCCCTCCACTTT. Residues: CASSFAVGSPLHF.

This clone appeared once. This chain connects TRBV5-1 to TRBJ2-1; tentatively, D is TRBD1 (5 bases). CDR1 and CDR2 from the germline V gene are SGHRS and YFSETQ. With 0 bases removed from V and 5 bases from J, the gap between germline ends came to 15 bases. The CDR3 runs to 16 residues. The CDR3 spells CASSLGWTSINNEQFF. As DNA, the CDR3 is TGCGCCAGCAGCTTGGGGTGGACATCGATTAACAATGAGCAGTTCTTC.